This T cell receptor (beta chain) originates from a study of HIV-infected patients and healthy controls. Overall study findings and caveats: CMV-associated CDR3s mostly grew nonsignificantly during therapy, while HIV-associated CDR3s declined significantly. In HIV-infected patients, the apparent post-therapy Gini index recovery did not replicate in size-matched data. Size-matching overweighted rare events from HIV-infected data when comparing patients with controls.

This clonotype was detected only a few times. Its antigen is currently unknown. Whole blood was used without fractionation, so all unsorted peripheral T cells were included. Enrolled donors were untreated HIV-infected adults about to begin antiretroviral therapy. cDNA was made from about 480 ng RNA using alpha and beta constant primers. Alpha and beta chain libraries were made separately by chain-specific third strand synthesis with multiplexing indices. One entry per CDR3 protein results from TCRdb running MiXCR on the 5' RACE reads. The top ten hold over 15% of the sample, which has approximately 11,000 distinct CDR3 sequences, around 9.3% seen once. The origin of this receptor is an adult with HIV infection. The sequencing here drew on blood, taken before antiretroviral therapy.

CDR3 region: CASSRTPSAAYEQYF. The CDR3 bases are TGTGCCAGCAGCCGCACCCCTAGCGCAGCCTACGAGCAGTACTTC. The rearrangement uses TRBV5-4 and TRBJ2-7, with D possibly being TRBD2 (6 bases). CDR1 and CDR2 from the germline V gene are SGHNT and YYREEE (reference sequence). The CDR3 runs 15 residues. V was trimmed by 4 bases and J by 2 bases, leaving 16 bases between them.